This TCR beta chain appears in the sequencing data of a study of beta chain features in type 1 diabetes. Study-level findings and limits: Fewer junction insertions and more nucleotide deletions appeared in type 1 diabetes patients. Type 1 diabetes patients had moderately but significantly shorter TCRB CDR3s in all four CD4+ subsets. Compared with healthy donors, patients appeared to share more similar naive, central memory and regulatory TCRB repertoires.

TCRB transcripts that were expressed got sequenced, as all of the isolated RNA had been reverse transcribed. The repertoire was sequenced with immunoSEQ multiplex PCR; TCRdb's copy has only in-frame clones and lacks some. The sample yields roughly 380,000 clones, around a fifth seen once. This clone appeared a few times. Its antigen remains unidentified. This CDR3 is also generated by other DNA sequences in the sample. It was via CD45RO/CCR7/CD25/CD127/CD95/CD27 that CD4+ naive, central memory, regulatory and stem cell-like memory cells were sorted. The sample comprised naive CD4+ T cells from blood. The receptor was derived from a woman between 18 and 29 years old in good health.

CDR3 loop: CASRGLAGYNEQFF. The CDR3, as DNA: TGTGCCAGCAGGGGACTAGCGGGATACAATGAGCAGTTCTTC. The chain joins TRBV2 to TRBJ2-1, with 13 bases identical to TRBD2. After removal of 6 bases from V and 4 bases from J, the junction contained 0 bases not matched to a gene. CDR1 is SNHLY and CDR2 is FYNNEI in the germline V gene. This CDR3 is built from 14 residues.